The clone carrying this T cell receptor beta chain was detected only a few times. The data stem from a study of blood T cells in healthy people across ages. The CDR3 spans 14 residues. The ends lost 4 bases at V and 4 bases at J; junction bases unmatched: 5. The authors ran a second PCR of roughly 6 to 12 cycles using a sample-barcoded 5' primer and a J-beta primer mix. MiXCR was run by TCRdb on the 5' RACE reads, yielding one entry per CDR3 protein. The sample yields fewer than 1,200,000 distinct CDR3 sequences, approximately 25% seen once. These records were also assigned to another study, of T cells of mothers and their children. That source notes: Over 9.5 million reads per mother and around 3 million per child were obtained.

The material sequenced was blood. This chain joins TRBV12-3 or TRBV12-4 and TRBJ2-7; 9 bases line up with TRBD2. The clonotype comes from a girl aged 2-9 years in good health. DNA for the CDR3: TGTGCCAGCAGTTGGGGGGCGGGGGGGTACGAGCAGTACTTC. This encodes CASSWGAGGYEQYF.